This entry is about one T cell receptor beta chain. No antigen is known for it. The method was immunoSEQ multiplex PCR; TCRdb's version includes in-frame clones alone and lacks a portion of them. The sample lists 6,000 or so clones; 66% were seen once. This specimen belongs to a study of CD8 T cell repertoires and HIV-1 epitope variants. Germline values: CDR1 MDHEN, CDR2 SYDVKM. Unmatched junction bases numbered 3, after V lost 2 bases and J lost 6 bases. This CDR3 is built from 13 residues. The sequenced material came from cultured CD8+ T cells derived from PBMCs. This sequence originates from a male donor with HIV. J is TRBJ2-7 and V is TRBV28, with TRBD1 identical over 8 bases. The CDR3 region is CASSLTGGSEQYF. The CDR3 DNA reads as TGTGCCAGCAGTTTAACAGGGGGGTCCGAGCAGTACTTC.